This section outlines one T cell receptor (beta chain) sequence together with its context. Antigen: not known. This sample was taken from a study of cytomegalovirus exposure and HLA in healthy donors. General observations from the study: The authors enumerated 150 to 200 TCR beta chains as linked to cytomegalovirus.

The V gene end was trimmed by 7 bases and the J gene end by 0 bases; junction bases not matched to a gene: 7. CDR1 GTSNPN and CDR2 SVGIG come from the germline V gene (reference sequence). There are 15 residues in the CDR3. PCR employed 60 Vbeta and 13 Jbeta primers. Assay: immunoSEQ multiplex PCR; the TCRdb copy retains only in-frame clones and omits some. The data show over 150,000 clones, approximately 85% seen once. Material for sequencing was PBMCs. V gene TRBV30 combines with J gene TRBJ1-4; 8 positions match TRBD1. This sequence was found in a girl aged 2 to 10 in good health and CMV-seropositive. Here the CDR3 reads CASTGEWTTNEKLFF. The CDR3 bases are TGTGCCTCGACAGGGGAGTGGACAACTAATGAAAAACTGTTTTTT.